This T cell receptor beta chain was retrieved from a study of cytomegalovirus exposure and HLA in healthy donors. The CDR3 consists of 15 residues. The ends were cut back, 1 base at V and 7 bases at J, with 11 bases in the middle. The germline CDR1 and CDR2 sequences are SGHVS and FQNEAQ. 13 Jbeta primers and 60 Vbeta primers were used for the PCR. Libraries were prepared by immunoSEQ multiplex PCR; TCRdb keeps only in-frame clonotypes and omits some of them. The sample table sets out approximately 120,000 clones. The TCR was taken from a man in his late teens or twenties in good health and CMV-seronegative. The sample taken for sequencing was PBMCs. The genes are TRBV7-8 and TRBJ1-6; D is ambiguous. The CDR3 DNA is TGTGCCAGCAGCTTAGATGGGCAGCGGAATTCACCCCTCCACTTT. It specifies CASSLDGQRNSPLHF.